The 11 T cell receptor beta chains reported below all come from one sample, sequenced in a study of blood T cell repertoires in COVID-19. Sequenced by immunoSEQ multiplex PCR; TCRdb stores in-frame clones only, minus some. The sample lists about 200,000 clones, 80% occurring once. The source material was PBMCs or T cells enriched from blood (not recorded which). All receptors derive from a middle-aged woman with acute COVID-19.

The chain is built from TRBV7-2 and TRBJ1-2; 8 positions agree with TRBD1. Looked up from germline, CDR1 is SGHTA and CDR2 is FQGNSA. Trimming took 3 bases from V and 4 from J; bases not matched to a gene: 19. CDR3 length equals 19 residues. This CDR3 reads CASSFAGGSAGGDGYGYTF. Here the CDR3 DNA reads TGTGCCAGCAGCTTCGCGGGGGGGAGCGCAGGGGGCGACGGCTATGGCTACACCTTC.

The chain is built from TRBV11-2 and TRBJ2-2; D gene ambiguous. The V and J ends lost 5 bases and 3 bases respectively, with 10 bases between them. Germline V lookup: CDR1 SGHAT, CDR2 FQNNGV. The CDR3 consists of 14 residues. The CDR3 reads CASSLGRYTGELFF. The CDR3 DNA is TGTGCCAGCAGCCTGGGCCGATACACCGGGGAGCTGTTTTTT.

This clone was counted once. The chain links TRBV6-5 to TRBJ2-7; 9 positions match TRBD1. Germline CDR1 is MNHEY and CDR2 is SVGAGI. The trim removed 7 bases at V and 3 bases at J, leaving 4 bases unmatched. The CDR3 is 13 amino acids. The CDR3: CASNRGLGYEQYF. The CDR3 DNA reads as TGTGCCAGCAACAGGGGGCTGGGCTACGAGCAGTACTTC.

The table lists this clone with a few counts. This chain joins TRBV5-1 and TRBJ1-1, with D possibly being TRBD1 (5 bases). Germline-derived CDR1 and CDR2 are SGHRS and YFSETQ. There are 16 residues in the CDR3. Trimming left V 0 bases short and J 2 bases short, with 14 bases between. The CDR3 DNA is TGCGCCAGCAGCTTGGCCGGGAGACAGCAAAACACTGAAGCTTTCTTT. Protein product: CASSLAGRQQNTEAFF.

This chain links TRBV28 with TRBJ1-1, with D uncertain. The V end lost 6 bases, the J end lost 5 bases, and 19 bases lay between the germline ends. From germline, CDR1 is MDHEN and CDR2 SYDVKM. This CDR3 region has 15 residues. CDR3 sequence reads: CASSPPGPDATEAFF. In DNA form, the CDR3 reads TGTGCCAGCAGCCCGCCGGGTCCAGATGCGACTGAAGCTTTCTTT.

This rearrangement joins TRBV7-8 to TRBJ1-1; 7 bases are a match to TRBD1. Germline loops: CDR1 SGHVS, CDR2 FQNEAQ. Losses at the gene ends were 6 bases for V and 4 bases for J; bases not matched to a gene: 8. This CDR3 is built from 14 residues. The CDR3 spells CASSLQGSGTEAFF. CDR3 nucleotide sequence: TGTGCCAGCAGTTTACAGGGGAGCGGCACTGAAGCTTTCTTT.

V and J are TRBV19 and TRBJ2-1; 10 bases are a match to TRBD1. The CDR3 sequence is 15 residues long. CDR1 is LNHDA and CDR2 is SQIVND in the germline V gene (reference sequence). The V gene end was trimmed by 4 bases and the J gene end by 3 bases; junction bases not matched to a gene: 3. The CDR3 sequence: CASSTGTGVYNEQFF. The CDR3 nucleotides read TGTGCCAGTAGTACCGGGACAGGGGTCTACAATGAGCAGTTCTTC.

V is TRBV28 and J is TRBJ1-5; TRBD1 is a possible D gene (6 bases). V lost 1 base, J lost 6 bases, and 10 bases lay in between. Germline assignment: CDR1 MDHEN and CDR2 SYDVKM. This CDR3 is 14 amino acids long. In DNA, the CDR3 is TGTGCCAGCAGTTTATCAGGGGTTGTTCAGCCCCAGCATTTT. This codes for CASSLSGVVQPQHF.

This chain links TRBV19 with TRBJ1-3, with D perhaps TRBD1 (6 bases). V was cut by 5 bases and J by 1 base, with 12 bases left in between. Germline CDR1 and CDR2: LNHDA and SQIVND (reference sequence). The CDR3 is 15 amino acids. The CDR3 here is CASSATGLSGNTIYF. DNA of the CDR3: TGTGCCAGTAGTGCAACAGGGCTTTCTGGAAACACCATATATTTT.

V usage is TRBV19 and J usage is TRBJ1-2; tentatively, D is TRBD1 (5 bases). The CDR3 runs to 14 residues. CDR1 is LNHDA, CDR2 SQIVND, per germline (reference sequence). V lost 2 bases and J lost 7, with 14 bases in between. This CDR3 is CASSISQGTGGYTF. The CDR3 nucleotides read TGTGCCAGTAGTATATCCCAGGGAACAGGTGGCTACACCTTC.

CDR3 residues: CASSSGGGSNQPQHF. CDR3 in DNA: TGTGCCAGCAGCTCAGGGGGCGGGAGCAATCAGCCCCAGCATTTT. The chain has TRBV5-4 and TRBJ1-5; 8 bases align to TRBD1. CDR3 length equals 15 residues. Germline values: CDR1 SGHNT, CDR2 YYREEE (reference sequence). Germline trimming cut 3 bases from V and 1 base from J; bases unmatched to any gene: 3.